This record looks at one TCR beta chain sequence and its context. Using immunoSEQ multiplex PCR, the repertoire was profiled, and TCRdb retains in-frame clones only, with some absent. This sample has nearly 110,000 clones, with around nine tenths found just once. The CDR3 is 13 amino acids. V was clipped by 3 bases and J by 6 bases; unmatched bases: 4. This sample was included in a study of blood T cell repertoires in COVID-19. The wider study: COVID-19 samples from acute and convalescent phases originated in the United States, Italy and Spain. The analysed material was cDNA or gDNA that came from T cells, B-cell-depleted T cells, or PBMCs.

The receptor was derived from a woman younger than 45 with acute or convalescent COVID-19. Material for sequencing was peripheral blood. The rearrangement uses TRBV12-3 or TRBV12-4 and TRBJ1-1; 7 positions match TRBD1. Here the CDR3 DNA reads TGTGCCAGCAGTTTTAGACAGGGCGCTGAAGCTTTCTTT. Residues: CASSFRQGAEAFF.